The TCR beta chain described here comes from a study of T-cell reconstitution after alpha-beta-depleted transplantation in children. Concerning this clonotype itself: Its antigen is still unknown.

Whole-study findings and limits: Reportedly, alpha-beta T cells present about two months post-transplant originated from several hundred expanded clones of graft origin.

Unique molecular identifiers were incorporated during preparation of the TCRbeta library. In TCRdb, the PCR reads were re-called with MiXCR into one record per CDR3 protein. The sample has approximately 630,000 distinct CDR3 sequences, 13% seen once. The V gene's germline CDR1 is SGHAT and CDR2 FQNNGV. V gave up 0 bases and J gave up 4 bases; unmatched junction bases: 9. The CDR3 has 16 residues. The sequencing here drew on PBMCs, taken before TCRalphabeta/CD19-depleted stem cell transplant. The chain joins TRBV11-2 to TRBJ2-7; TRBD2 matches at 7 bases. This clonotype originated in a girl aged 2 to 9 with congenital amegakaryocytic thrombocytopenia, due to receive a stem cell transplant. The CDR3 DNA reads as TGTGCCAGCAGCTTAGACTTGGGGGAGGGCATGTACGAGCAGTACTTC. Translating gives CASSLDLGEGMYEQYF.